The clone carrying this T cell receptor (beta chain) was found once. The sample belongs to a study of blood T cell repertoires in COVID-19. Overall study context: The United States, Italy and Spain were the sources of the acute and convalescent COVID-19 samples. T cells, B-cell-depleted T cells, or PBMCs supplied cDNA or gDNA.

In the authors' workflow: Scientists estimated how many nucleated cells there were by amplifying reference gene primers. Repertoires were generated with immunoSEQ multiplex PCR, while TCRdb's copy carries only in-frame clones and drops some. V and J calls and clone size follow that table, whereas D and trimming were derived from the DNA. The data contain approximately 250,000 clones, almost 85% of them seen just once; the ten biggest clones take up 3.5% to 4.5%. Sequences were obtained from peripheral blood. The sequence came from a man aged 50-60 years with acute or convalescent COVID-19.

The CDR3 DNA reads TGTGCCACCAGCAGAGACTGGGACAGGGGCACTGAAGCTTTCTTT. Its translation is CATSRDWDRGTEAFF. J is TRBJ1-1 and V is TRBV15; 10 positions match TRBD1. This CDR3 contains 15 residues. J lost 4 bases, V lost 0 bases, and 2 bases had no gene match. Germline CDR1 reads LNHNV; CDR2 reads YYDKDF (reference sequence).